The entry below gives a single T cell receptor (beta chain) sequence along with its context. No cognate antigen has been identified for it. Base qualities are not recorded, but no much larger clone differs from it by a single base. TCRbeta CDR3 regions were amplified from genomic DNA by means of the immunoSEQ Assay, a bias-controlled multiplex PCR. The paper's data handling went like this. The number of nucleated cells in each sample was estimated by amplification of reference gene primers within the assay. To quantify the absolute abundance of each unique TCRbeta CDR3 rearrangement, sequence reads were collapsed and filtered. Productive Simpson clonality was computed per sample as the square root of Simpson's diversity index over productive rearrangements. TCRdb took over this immuneACCESS table, retaining in-frame rearrangements with V and J assigned. Such tables are incomplete; in checked studies, under half of the missing clones stem from an unresolved V gene, and the remainder is unexplained. Clone size and the V and J calls come from that table; the DNA yielded D and trimming. Recorded for this sample are about 270,000 clones; approximately 90% of them occurred a single time. The top ten constitute roughly 4.3% of the sample.

The entry originates in a study of blood T cell repertoires in COVID-19 (dated by TCRdb to 2018 to 2021). General notes on the study: Collaborator samples came from the United States, Italy and Spain and covered acute and convalescent phases of COVID-19. Where HLA class I and class II types were available, the types were taken from metadata supplied by the sample provider, not from assay-based typing. Samples were obtained from the ongoing ImmuneRACE study (first 160 participants) and from 1,254 subjects provided by 6 global collaborators. Sample metadata almost always included a de-identified subject ID, COVID-19 status, age in years and sex. The material from the prospective study consisted of cDNA or gDNA derived from T cells, B-cell-depleted T cells, or PBMCs. A freely available public database, intended as a resource for researchers studying the immune response to SARS-CoV-2, is where the repertoires were released. Deeply sampled blood TCRbeta repertoires from subjects exposed to, actively infected with, or recovered from COVID-19 were included in the dataset. The investigation overall reported the following: The quantity of clinical and demographic metadata differed by source and by participant and was supplied without curation.

The germline V gene gives CDR1 as MDHEN and CDR2 as SYDVKM. Taken from cysteine to phenylalanine, the CDR3 has 13 residues. Only CDR3 DNA is held: 39 bases, read in frame from base 1. V lost 7 bases and J lost 1 base; the stretch between them is 9 bases long. Participants in the prospective study were aged roughly 18 to 100 years, lived in 24 United States geographic areas, and enrolled through a virtual design. In the prospective study, cohorts were assigned on the basis of participant-reported clinical history obtained from a screening survey and a study questionnaire. In the prospective study, mobile phlebotomists collected whole blood, serum and a nasopharyngeal or oropharyngeal swab from each participant. Over a roughly 2-month period, participants in the prospective study had the option of providing additional blood draws and questionnaires. Blood samples from the prospective study were shipped frozen or at room temperature prior to DNA extraction.

The sequence was collected from a woman aged 25-40 years with acute COVID-19. The rearranged chain carries TRBV28 and TRBJ2-3; a weak D assignment points to TRBD2 (6 bases agree). Sequences were obtained from PBMCs or T cells enriched from blood (not recorded which). The bases are TGTGCCAGCACCGGGAGCGGCACAGATACGCAGTATTTT. Translated, this gives CASTGSGTDTQYF.